These T cell receptor beta chains were read from a single sample in a study of T cell responses to AZD1222 COVID-19 vaccine. The protocol was immunoSEQ multiplex PCR, while the TCRdb copy is restricted to in-frame clones and leaves out a portion. The sample lists 98,000 or so clones, 75% to 90% occurring once. The sequenced sample was peripheral blood, obtained on day 0 of AZD1222 vaccination. Receptors originate from an adult in good health. The CDR3 runs from the conserved cysteine through the conserved F or W. A D gene is named only where the DNA matches it firmly. Expanded clones are given a class, and other clones once, few, many or no size at all.

TRBJ1-2 | NA | TRBV5-1 | NA | TGCGCCAGCAGCTCCGGGACATTGTATAACTATGGCTACACCTTC | CASSSGTLYNYGYTF
TRBJ2-2 | TRBD2 | TRBV7-8 | NA | TGTGCCAGGCGGGAGGGGGCCCTCACCGGGGAGCTGTTTTTT | CARREGALTGELFF
TRBJ2-2 | NA | TRBV11-3 | NA | TGTGCCAGCAGCTTATATGGGGGGTCGAACACCGGGGAGCTGTTTTTT | CASSLYGGSNTGELFF
TRBJ2-6 | NA | TRBV2 | NA | TGTGCCAGCAGAATGGAGACGGGGTTTGGGGCCAACGTCCTGACTTTC | CASRMETGFGANVLTF
TRBJ2-7 | TRBD2 | TRBV20-1 | NA | TGCAGTGCTAGTGTTTGGCGGGGGGACCAGGGCGAGCAGTACTTC | CSASVWRGDQGEQYF
TRBJ1-1 | NA | TRBV25-1 | NA | TGTGCCAGCAGTGAATGGGGGGGTGCTGAAGCTTTCTTT | CASSEWGGAEAFF
TRBJ1-3 | NA | TRBV4-1 | once | TGCGCCAGCAGCTGGACAGAGTTATTCTTCTCTGGAAACACCATATATTTT | CASSWTELFFSGNTIYF
TRBJ1-1 | NA | TRBV10-1 | NA | TGCGCCAGCAGCGCACAGAGGAACACTGAAGCTTTCTTT | CASSAQRNTEAFF
TRBJ2-7 | TRBD1 | TRBV19 | once | TGTGCCAGTAGTATTGGGGACAGCTACGAGCAGTACTTC | CASSIGDSYEQYF
TRBJ1-2 | NA | TRBV6-5 | NA | TGTGCCAGCAGTTACGGAGGTGGATATGGCTACACCTTC | CASSYGGGYGYTF
TRBJ2-3 | TRBD2 | TRBV19 | NA | TGTGCCAGTAGTACGAGGCGGGGGGGCACAGATACGCAGTATTTT | CASSTRRGGTDTQYF
TRBJ2-7 | TRBD1 | TRBV10-3 | NA | TGTGCCATCAGTGAGTCGGGACAGGGGTACGAGCAGTACTTC | CAISESGQGYEQYF
TRBJ2-7 | NA | TRBV29-1 | NA | TGCAGCGCAACGGGACACCTGAGCTCCTACGAGCAGTACTTC | CSATGHLSSYEQYF
TRBJ1-4 | TRBD1 | TRBV5-1 | NA | TGCGCCAGCAGCCCGTGGACAGGCCCTAATGAAAAACTGTTTTTT | CASSPWTGPNEKLFF
TRBJ1-2 | NA | TRBV6-4 | NA | TGTGCCAGCAGTGAATCTGCGGGTGGCCCCTATGGCTACACCTTC | CASSESAGGPYGYTF
TRBJ2-2 | NA | TRBV27 | NA | TGTGCCAGCAGTTTAAGGGTAAACACCGGGGAGCTGTTTTTT | CASSLRVNTGELFF
TRBJ2-3 | NA | TRBV5-1 | NA | TGCGCCAGCAGCTCCCTTGGAAACACAGATACGCAGTATTTT | CASSSLGNTDTQYF